This T cell receptor (beta chain) was obtained from a study of shared clonotypes between healthy human individuals. With respect to this clone: The antigen is not known.

General study results and limits: Represented diversity (both genetic and exposure-history) was limited by the small number of donors.

Profiling relied on immunoSEQ multiplex PCR, and the TCRdb table lists in-frame clones only, not all of them. The data hold a few million clones, with about 90% observed a single time. This receptor was identified in a man aged 18 to 29 in good health. Some clones in this sample may be carry-over from other donors' samples. The sequencing sample was made of naive CD4+ T cells from PBMCs. Stated subset: CD45RA+ positively selected.

The CDR3 bases are TGTGCCGCCTCTGGAAACACCATATATTTT. Translated, it gives CAASGNTIYF. J is TRBJ1-3 and V is TRBV19; D not resolved. The CDR3 has 10 residues. CDR1 LNHDA and CDR2 SQIVND come from the germline V gene (reference sequence). V dropped 11 bases and J dropped 0 bases, with 2 bases sitting between them.